These 7 T cell receptor beta chains originate from one sample sequenced in a study of cytomegalovirus exposure and HLA in healthy donors listed by TCRdb under 2017. Library preparation was by the immunoSEQ multiplex PCR assay. The multiplex PCR relied on a mix of 60 forward primers for TCR Vbeta segments and 13 reverse primers for TCR Jbeta segments. The clones in this table, taken by TCRdb from immuneACCESS, are in-frame only. Not every clone is retained; where verified, under half of the shortfall comes from an unresolved V gene, and the cause of the rest is unknown. The sample profile shows approximately 180,000 clones; about four fifths of them were found once. The ten largest clones capture around 0.99% of the sample. Sequencing was performed on PBMCs. The receptor source for this set is a woman aged 40 to 55 in good health and CMV-seronegative.

This sequence joins TRBV19 and TRBJ2-7, with a tentative D call TRBD2 (6 bases). The CDR3 contains 15 residues. Looked up from germline, CDR1 is LNHDA and CDR2 is SQIVND (reference sequence). Trimming pared 6 bases from V and 4 bases from J, leaving 19 bases between. In DNA form, the CDR3 reads TGTGCCAGTAGCAGCGGGCGGGCCGAGACTTACGAGCAGTACTTC. Protein: CASSSGRAETYEQYF.

The chain couples TRBV11-2 to TRBJ2-7; 7 bases are a match to TRBD1. Losses at the gene ends were 3 bases for V and 4 bases for J; bases not matched to a gene: 3. The CDR3 totals 13 residues. Per germline, CDR1 SGHAT and CDR2 FQNNGV. CDR3 DNA sequence: TGTGCCAGCAGCTTCGGACAGGATTACGAGCAGTACTTC. Its protein is CASSFGQDYEQYF.

This chain joins TRBV6-4 and TRBJ1-1; D is uncertain. V was shortened by 3 bases and J by 4 bases, with 9 bases between the two germline ends. The CDR3 contains 13 residues. Germline assignment: CDR1 MRHNA and CDR2 SNTAGT. The CDR3 bases are TGTGCCAGCAGTGAGGAGGTGGGCACTGAAGCTTTCTTT. Amino acid sequence: CASSEEVGTEAFF.

On this clone itself: Mismatch with germline at one junction end may stem from a read error. The chain joins TRBV13 to TRBJ2-1, with 14 nucleotides matching TRBD2. This CDR3 is 14 amino acids long. Germline-derived CDR1 and CDR2 are PRHDT and FYEKMQ (reference sequence). Here the CDR3 reads CASSVPGLAGEQLF. The CDR3 region has the DNA TGTGCCAGCAGCGTCCCGGGACTAGCGGGAGAGCAGCTCTTC. Full variable domain (remainder filled in from reference TRBV13 and TRBJ2-1): AAGVIQSPRHLIKEKRETATLKCYPIPRHDTVYWYQQGPGQDPQFLISFYEKMQSDKGSIPDRFSAQQFSDYHSELNMSSLELGDSALYFCASSVPGLAGEQLFGPGTRLTVL.

The rearrangement joins TRBV10-3 to TRBJ2-7; 7 bases agree with TRBD1. Germline V CDR1 and CDR2: ENHRY, SYGVKD. J lost 7 bases, V lost 2 bases, and 5 bases had no gene match. This CDR3 region has 13 residues. CDR3 nucleotide sequence: TGTGCCATCAGTGAGGACAGGGATTGGGAGCAGTACGTC. Protein: CAISEDRDWEQYV.

V and J are TRBV18 and TRBJ1-4; D is uncertain. Trimming stripped 2 bases from V and 0 bases from J, with 16 bases between. There are 18 residues in the CDR3. Germline lookup yields CDR1 KGHSH and CDR2 LQKENI. The CDR3, as DNA: TGTGCCAGCTCACCAACTCTCGGGATTAGAGCAACTAATGAAAAACTGTTTTTT. It codes for CASSPTLGIRATNEKLFF.

The V gene is TRBV30, the J gene TRBJ1-5, with TRBD1 identical over 10 bases. This CDR3 spans 13 amino acids. Germline loops: CDR1 GTSNPN, CDR2 SVGIG (reference sequence). Trimming cost V 4 bases and J 6 bases; bases outside gene matches: 3. This chain's CDR3 is CAWNRDRGQPQHF. CDR3 DNA sequence: TGTGCCTGGAACCGGGACAGGGGTCAGCCCCAGCATTTT. Combining the CDR3 with reference TRBV30 and TRBJ1-5 gives the whole variable domain SQTIHQWPATLVQPVGSPLSLECTVEGTSNPNLYWYRQAAGRGLQLLFYSVGIGQISSEVPQNLSASRPQDRQFILSSKKLLLSDSGFYLCAWNRDRGQPQHFGDGTRLSIL.